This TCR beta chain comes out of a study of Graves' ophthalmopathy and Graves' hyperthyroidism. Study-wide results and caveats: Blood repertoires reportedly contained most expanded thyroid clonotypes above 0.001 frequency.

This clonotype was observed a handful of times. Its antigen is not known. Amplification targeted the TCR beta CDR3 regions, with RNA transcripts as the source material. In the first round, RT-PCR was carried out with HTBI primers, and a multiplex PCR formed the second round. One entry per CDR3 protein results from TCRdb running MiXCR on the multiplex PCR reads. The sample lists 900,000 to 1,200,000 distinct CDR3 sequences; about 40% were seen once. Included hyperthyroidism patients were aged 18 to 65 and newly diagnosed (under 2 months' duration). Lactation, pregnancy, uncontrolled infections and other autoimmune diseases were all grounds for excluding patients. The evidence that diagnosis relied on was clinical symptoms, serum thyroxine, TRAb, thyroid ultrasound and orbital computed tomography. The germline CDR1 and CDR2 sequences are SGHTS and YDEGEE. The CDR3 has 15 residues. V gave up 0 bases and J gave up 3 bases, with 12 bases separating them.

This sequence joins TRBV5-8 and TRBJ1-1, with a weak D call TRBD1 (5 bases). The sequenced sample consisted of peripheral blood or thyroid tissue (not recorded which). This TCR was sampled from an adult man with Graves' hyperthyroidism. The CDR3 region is CASSLAEGIHTEAFF. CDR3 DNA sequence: TGTGCCAGCAGCTTGGCCGAGGGGATACACACTGAAGCTTTCTTT.